The clone carrying this T cell receptor (beta chain) was counted a few times. The CDR3 runs to 13 residues. Germline lookup yields CDR1 SGDLS and CDR2 YYNGEE. The V end lost 2 bases, the J end lost 3 bases, and 8 bases lay between the germline ends. The record originates from a study of read filtering for tumor transcriptome and immune sequencing. Whole-study context: By R-ISS, stages I, II and III held around 8, 16 and 7 patients.

The library was built from roughly 400 ng RNA with molecular barcoded adaptors for alpha/delta and beta/gamma chains. TCRdb reprocessed the reads via MiXCR and lists one record per CDR3 protein. This table has about 24,000 distinct CDR3 sequences, roughly 23% appearing once. The chain uses TRBV9 and TRBJ1-1; D gene ambiguous. The sequenced sample consisted of a population of CD138-negative cells sorted from bone marrow. This sequence was found in a donor at least 40 years old with multiple myeloma. In nucleotides, the CDR3 is TGTGCCAGCAGCGTCGGGGATGACACTGAAGCTTTCTTT. It translates to CASSVGDDTEAFF.